The sequence of this T cell receptor beta chain was determined in a study of early T cells in non-severe SARS-CoV-2 infection. Turning to the study itself: Alpha and beta chains were unpaired, from unsorted whole-blood bulk RNA. Whole-study findings and limits: VDJdb matches were skewed toward anti-spike CD8 T cell responses.

The table lists this clonotype with many counts. Its antigen is as yet unknown. Each single cDNA molecule received a unique molecular identifier. TCRdb reprocessed the 5' RACE reads via MiXCR and lists one record per CDR3 protein. There are about 22,000 distinct CDR3 sequences in the sample; 4.7% occur only once, and around 15% lies in the top ten. Trimming took 0 bases from V and 3 from J, leaving 19 bases between them. The CDR3 contains 18 residues. Germline values: CDR1 SGDLS, CDR2 YYNGEE. The receptor was isolated from an adult who was a healthcare worker with PCR-confirmed SARS-CoV-2 infection or an uninfected control (not recorded which). Sequenced input: whole blood. The V and J genes are TRBV9 and TRBJ2-1; D may be TRBD2 (6 bases). The CDR3 spells CASSVVQEGPPFYNEQFF. The CDR3 DNA reads TGTGCCAGCAGCGTAGTTCAGGAGGGCCCCCCGTTCTACAATGAGCAGTTCTTC.